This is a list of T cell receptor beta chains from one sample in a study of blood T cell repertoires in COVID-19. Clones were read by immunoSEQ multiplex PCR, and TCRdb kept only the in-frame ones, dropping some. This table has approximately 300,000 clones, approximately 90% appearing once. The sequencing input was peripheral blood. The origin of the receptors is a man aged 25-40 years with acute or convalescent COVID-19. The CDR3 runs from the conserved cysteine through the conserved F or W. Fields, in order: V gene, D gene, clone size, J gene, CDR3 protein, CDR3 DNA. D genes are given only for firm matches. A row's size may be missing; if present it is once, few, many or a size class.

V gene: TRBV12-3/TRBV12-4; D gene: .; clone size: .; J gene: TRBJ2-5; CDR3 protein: CASSLRETQYF; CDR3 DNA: TGTGCCAGCAGTTTGAGAGAGACCCAGTACTTC
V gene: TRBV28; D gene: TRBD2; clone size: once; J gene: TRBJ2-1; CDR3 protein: CASSLLSGGNNEQFF; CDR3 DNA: TGTGCCAGCAGTTTACTTTCGGGGGGGAACAATGAGCAGTTCTTC
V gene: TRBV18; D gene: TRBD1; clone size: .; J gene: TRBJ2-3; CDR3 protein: CASSPGTDTDTQYF; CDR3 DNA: TGTGCCAGCTCACCCGGGACAGATACAGATACGCAGTATTTT
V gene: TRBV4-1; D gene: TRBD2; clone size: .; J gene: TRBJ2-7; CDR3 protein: CASSEGLAGGYEQYF; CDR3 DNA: TGCGCCAGCAGCGAAGGGCTAGCGGGGGGCTACGAGCAGTACTTC
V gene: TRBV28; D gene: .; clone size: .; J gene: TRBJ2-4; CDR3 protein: CASSFGYGNIQYF; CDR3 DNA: TGTGCCAGCAGTTTTGGTTACGGGAACATTCAGTACTTC
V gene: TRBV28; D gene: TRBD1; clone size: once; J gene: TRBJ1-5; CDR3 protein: CASADRISNQPQHF; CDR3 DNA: TGTGCCAGCGCGGACAGGATTAGCAATCAGCCCCAGCATTTT
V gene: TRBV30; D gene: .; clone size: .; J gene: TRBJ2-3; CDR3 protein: CAWRGVDTQYF; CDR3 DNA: TGTGCCTGGAGGGGAGTAGATACGCAGTATTTT
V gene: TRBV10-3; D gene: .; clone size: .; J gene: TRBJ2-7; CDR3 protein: CALGGGGQGYYEQYF; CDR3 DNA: TGTGCCCTGGGGGGGGGAGGACAGGGATACTACGAGCAGTACTTC
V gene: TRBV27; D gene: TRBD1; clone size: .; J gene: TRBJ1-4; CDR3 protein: CASSSTTGTGRGMEKLFF; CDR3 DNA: TGTGCCAGCAGTTCCACTACCGGGACAGGGAGAGGGATGGAAAAACTGTTTTTT
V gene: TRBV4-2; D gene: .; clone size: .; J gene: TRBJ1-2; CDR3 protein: CASSQYGARNYGYTF; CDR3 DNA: TGTGCCAGCAGCCAATATGGGGCTAGAAACTATGGCTACACCTTC
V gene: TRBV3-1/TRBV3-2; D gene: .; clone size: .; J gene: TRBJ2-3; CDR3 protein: CASSPNLDTQYF; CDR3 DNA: TGTGCCAGCAGCCCTAATTTAGATACGCAGTATTTT
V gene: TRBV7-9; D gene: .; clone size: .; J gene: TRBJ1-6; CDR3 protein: CASSLTGNNSPLHF; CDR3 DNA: TGTGCCAGCAGCTTAACAGGGAATAATTCACCCCTCCACTTT
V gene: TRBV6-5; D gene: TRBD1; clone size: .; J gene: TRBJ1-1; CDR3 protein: CASTDRGRATEAFF; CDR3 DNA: TGTGCCAGCACGGACAGGGGCAGGGCCACTGAAGCTTTCTTT